This entry lists 25 T cell receptor beta chains sequenced from one sample in a study of T cell changes during pregnancy in multiple sclerosis. The protocol was immunoSEQ multiplex PCR, while the TCRdb copy is restricted to in-frame clones and leaves out a portion. The sample shows some 99,000 clones, approximately 93% of them seen only once. The sample in question was peripheral blood, obtained after pregnancy. These TCRs come from a female donor with multiple sclerosis, enrolled in a pregnancy study.

The rearrangement links TRBV7-2 to TRBJ2-5; TRBD1 matches 7 bases. Germline CDR1 and CDR2: SGHTA and FQGNSA. Trimming at V came to 2 bases and at J to 4 bases, leaving 1 base not matched to a gene. This CDR3 is 13 amino acids long. The CDR3 is CASSLYRGETQYF. Written as DNA, the CDR3 is TGTGCCAGCAGCTTATACAGGGGAGAGACCCAGTACTTC.

The chain employs TRBV7-9 and TRBJ2-7; 9 nucleotides line up with TRBD1. V lost 4 bases to trimming and J lost 4 bases; unmatched junction nucleotides: 17. This CDR3 has 18 residues. Germline CDR1 SEHNR, CDR2 FQNEAQ (reference sequence). CDR3 nucleotide sequence: TGTGCCAGCAGCTCGGGACAGGGCACGGGAAGGAACCCATACGAGCAGTACTTC. It translates to CASSSGQGTGRNPYEQYF. The entire variable domain, with the rest obtained from reference TRBV7-9 and TRBJ2-7, is as follows: DTGVSQNPRHKITKRGQNVTFRCDPISEHNRLYWYRQTLGQGPEFLTYFQNEAQLEKSRLLSDRFSAERPKGSFSTLEIQRTEQGDSAMYLCASSSGQGTGRNPYEQYFGPGTRLTVT.

This chain joins TRBV19 and TRBJ2-7, with 8 nucleotides matching TRBD1. Germline loops: CDR1 LNHDA, CDR2 SQIVND (reference sequence). CDR3 length: 14 amino acids. V lost 3 bases and J lost 0; bases outside the gene matches: 1. CDR3 in amino acids: CASSIGTGSYEQYF. In DNA form, the CDR3 reads TGTGCCAGTAGTATTGGGACAGGCTCCTACGAGCAGTACTTC.

This clone was seen once. The chain uses TRBV5-6 and TRBJ1-1; 7 bases are shared with TRBD1. The CDR3 consists of 16 residues. Germline values: CDR1 SGHDT, CDR2 YYEEEE. Trimming removed 4 bases from V and 1 base from J; junction bases left unmatched: 10. The CDR3 coding sequence is TGTGCCAGCAGCCGTCCCGGGACAGAATGGAACACTGAAGCTTTCTTT. Its protein is CASSRPGTEWNTEAFF. Complete variable domain (other parts from reference TRBV5-6 and TRBJ1-1): DAGVTQSPTHLIKTRGQQVTLRCSPKSGHDTVSWYQQALGQGPQFIFQYYEEEERQRGNFPDRFSGHQFPNYSSELNVNALLLGDSALYLCASSRPGTEWNTEAFFGQGTRLTVV.

V usage is TRBV6-1 and J usage is TRBJ2-3, with D possibly matching TRBD1 (6 bases). Trimming pared 5 bases from V and 6 bases from J, leaving 12 bases between. The CDR3 is made up of 13 amino acids. Looked up from germline, CDR1 is MNHNS and CDR2 is SASEGT. CDR3 nucleotide sequence: TGTGCCAGCAGTATCCAGGGGACCGATACGCAGTATTTT. It codes for CASSIQGTDTQYF.

The rearrangement uses TRBV27 and TRBJ1-1; TRBD1 matches 7 bases. This CDR3 region has 15 residues. Germline loops: CDR1 MNHEY, CDR2 SMNVEV (reference sequence). Trimming at V came to 5 bases and at J to 11 bases, leaving 17 bases not matched to a gene. CDR3 sequence reads: CASSVEKGAFRRAFF. The CDR3 bases are TGTGCCAGCAGTGTAGAGAAGGGGGCTTTTCGGCGGGCTTTCTTT.

This clone was detected many times. V usage is TRBV6-1 and J usage is TRBJ2-1; 9 nucleotides agree with TRBD1. This CDR3 region has 15 residues. The ends lost 3 bases at V and 4 bases at J; junction bases unmatched: 4. Germline values: CDR1 MNHNS, CDR2 SASEGT. CDR3 in amino acids: CASSETGGGYNEQFF. The CDR3 DNA is TGTGCCAGCAGTGAGACAGGGGGAGGATACAATGAGCAGTTCTTC.

The chain is built from TRBV4-2 and TRBJ2-3; 11 nucleotides align to TRBD2. With 0 bases clipped from V and 8 bases from J, the junction kept 16 bases outside the gene matches. This CDR3 has 19 residues. Germline V lookup: CDR1 LGHNA, CDR2 YNFKEQ. CDR3 in DNA: TGTGCCAGCAGCCAAGACCCGGGCGTGACTAGCGGGACAAGAGGTACGCAGTATTTT. It translates to CASSQDPGVTSGTRGTQYF.

This chain links TRBV7-9 with TRBJ2-1; D gene unclear. Trimming took 5 bases from V and 8 from J, leaving 13 bases between them. This CDR3 is built from 13 residues. CDR1 and CDR2 from the germline V gene are SEHNR and FQNEAQ (reference sequence). The CDR3 sequence: CASSPINIDEQFF. DNA of the CDR3: TGTGCCAGCAGCCCTATTAATATTGATGAGCAGTTCTTC. The entire variable domain, with the rest obtained from reference TRBV7-9 and TRBJ2-1, is as follows: DTGVSQNPRHKITKRGQNVTFRCDPISEHNRLYWYRQTLGQGPEFLTYFQNEAQLEKSRLLSDRFSAERPKGSFSTLEIQRTEQGDSAMYLCASSPINIDEQFFGPGTRLTVL.

The genes are TRBV12-5 and TRBJ2-3; D perhaps matches TRBD2 (6 bases). CDR3 length equals 12 residues. The V gene lost 7 bases and the J gene lost 5 bases, with 10 bases spanning the gap. Germline loops: CDR1 LGHNT, CDR2 FRNRAP. The CDR3 protein is CASAWGVDTQYF. CDR3 DNA sequence: TGTGCTAGTGCCTGGGGGGTAGATACGCAGTATTTT.

The chain joins TRBV5-1 to TRBJ2-7, with 7 bases aligning to TRBD1. Germline V lookup: CDR1 SGHRS, CDR2 YFSETQ. Losses at the gene ends were 9 bases for V and 0 bases for J; bases not matched to a gene: 12. This CDR3 is built from 15 residues. The CDR3 is CATRNRTGHSYEQYF. CDR3 in DNA: TGCGCCACCCGGAATCGGACAGGCCACTCCTACGAGCAGTACTTC.

The rearrangement joins TRBV4-3 to TRBJ1-2; 7 nucleotides line up with TRBD1. V lost 0 bases to trimming and J lost 2 bases; unmatched junction nucleotides: 15. The CDR3 is made up of 19 amino acids. Germline V gene lookup returns CDR1 LGHNA and CDR2 YSLEER. CDR3 nucleotides: TGCGCCAGCAGCCAAGAATACTACATAGAGGGGGCCTCAAACTATGGCTACACCTTC. As protein: CASSQEYYIEGASNYGYTF.

The chain combines TRBV5-4 with TRBJ2-2, with 10 bases identical to TRBD2. The ends lost 0 bases at V and 2 bases at J; junction bases unmatched: 1. Looked up from germline, CDR1 is SGHNT and CDR2 is YYREEE (reference sequence). The CDR3 covers 16 residues. This CDR3 is CASSLELAGNTGELFF. The CDR3 coding sequence is TGTGCCAGCAGCTTGGAACTAGCGGGAAACACCGGGGAGCTGTTTTTT.

The chain employs TRBV27 and TRBJ2-7, with D unclear. The ends were cut back, 6 bases at V and 3 bases at J, with 21 bases in the middle. From germline, CDR1 is MNHEY and CDR2 SMNVEV (reference sequence). CDR3 size: 16 residues. The CDR3 bases are TGTGCCAGCAGACCCCGCCCCGTGTTAACCTACTACGAGCAGTACTTC. It is translated as CASRPRPVLTYYEQYF.

This clone has just a few counts. The genes are TRBV7-9 and TRBJ2-4; D call uncertain. The CDR3 is 11 residues long. CDR1 SEHNR and CDR2 FQNEAQ come from the germline V gene (reference sequence). V was cut by 5 bases and J by 8 bases, with 7 bases left in between. The CDR3 nucleotides are TGTGCCAGCAGCCCCTCGGACATTCAGTACTTC. Encoded protein: CASSPSDIQYF.

This clone was counted once. The J gene is TRBJ2-1, the V gene TRBV2; D gene uncertain. This CDR3 has 12 residues. V lost 1 base, J lost 8 bases, and 6 bases lay in between. Germline CDR1 and CDR2: SNHLY and FYNNEI. CDR3 protein: CASSEGPHEQFF. The CDR3 region has the DNA TGTGCCAGCAGTGAAGGGCCACATGAGCAGTTCTTC.

The chain carries TRBV10-2 and TRBJ2-7; 10 nucleotides agree with TRBD2. Trimming removed 3 bases from V and 0 bases from J; junction bases left unmatched: 2. This CDR3 contains 15 residues. Per the germline V gene, CDR1 is WSHSY and CDR2 is SAAADI. This chain's CDR3 is CASSDWTSGSYEQYF. CDR3 DNA sequence: TGCGCCAGCAGTGATTGGACTAGCGGCTCCTACGAGCAGTACTTC.

This clone was counted once. The V gene is TRBV9, the J gene TRBJ2-3; maybe TRBD2 (5 bases). V was pared by 4 bases and J by 2 bases, with 17 bases between. The CDR3 spans 16 residues. The germline CDR1 and CDR2 sequences are SGDLS and YYNGEE. Here the CDR3 reads CASSSEGSPYTDTQYF. CDR3 in DNA: TGTGCCAGCAGCTCCGAGGGTTCCCCGTACACAGATACGCAGTATTTT.

This sequence joins TRBV7-2 and TRBJ1-2; TRBD1 might be the D (5 bases). CDR3 length equals 13 residues. CDR1 is SGHTA, CDR2 FQGNSA, per germline. Trimming shortened V by 5 bases and J by 8 bases, and 15 bases separated the two germline ends. The CDR3: CASSLGPEGGYTF. The CDR3 bases are TGTGCCAGCAGCCTAGGACCGGAGGGGGGCTACACCTTC.

The V gene is TRBV29-1, the J gene TRBJ2-1; D perhaps matches TRBD1 (5 bases). CDR1 is SQVTM and CDR2 is ANQGSEA in the germline V gene. The CDR3 spans 14 residues. V was shortened by 3 bases and J by 4 bases, with 13 bases between the two germline ends. CDR3 amino acids: CSVDRPTGYNEQFF. The CDR3 DNA reads as TGCAGCGTTGACCGACCCACAGGTTACAATGAGCAGTTCTTC.

J is TRBJ2-7 and V is TRBV11-3; 8 bases line up with TRBD1. Trimming at V came to 5 bases and at J to 3 bases, leaving 6 bases not matched to a gene. The V gene's germline CDR1 is SGHNT and CDR2 YENEEA. The CDR3 runs 14 residues. The CDR3 spells CASSIGQGSYEQYF. The CDR3 coding sequence is TGTGCCAGCAGCATAGGACAGGGAAGCTACGAGCAGTACTTC.

Only one count was recorded for this clone. The V call is TRBV11-2, the J call TRBJ1-1; 9 nucleotides agree with TRBD1. V shed 0 bases, J shed 3 bases, and the junction held 5 bases outside the gene matches. CDR3 length: 16 residues. The V gene's germline CDR1 is SGHAT and CDR2 FQNNGV. This chain's CDR3 is CASSLDQTGGYTEAFF. The CDR3 region has the DNA TGTGCCAGCAGCTTAGATCAGACAGGGGGATACACTGAAGCTTTCTTT. The full variable domain, in which reference TRBV11-2 and TRBJ1-1 provide the parts outside the CDR3, is EAGVAQSPRYKIIEKRQSVAFWCNPISGHATLYWYQQILGQGPKLLIQFQNNGVVDDSQLPKDRFSAERLKGVDSTLKIQPAKLEDSAVYLCASSLDQTGGYTEAFFGQGTRLTVV.

The genes are TRBV27 and TRBJ2-7; D call uncertain. This CDR3 spans 12 amino acids. In germline, CDR1 is MNHEY, CDR2 SMNVEV (reference sequence). Trimming cost V 3 bases and J 13 bases, with 16 bases left between them. The CDR3 DNA reads TGTGCCAGCAGTTTCTGGGCAGCCAAACCTTACTTC. As protein: CASSFWAAKPYF.

The DNA for the CDR3 is TGTGCCAGCAGGGCCGTGGTGAACACTGAAGCTTTCTTT. It specifies CASRAVVNTEAFF. The J gene is TRBJ1-1, the V gene TRBV2, with D unresolved. Trimming took 6 bases from V and 0 from J, leaving 8 bases between them. The CDR3 has 13 residues. Germline values: CDR1 SNHLY, CDR2 FYNNEI.

The CDR3 region has the DNA TGCGCCAGCAGTTGGAGACAGGGACCTCCGAAGGAAGCTTTCTTT. Encoded protein: CASSWRQGPPKEAFF. The chain couples TRBV5-1 to TRBJ1-1; 7 nucleotides match TRBD1. V dropped 5 bases and J dropped 8; count of bases not matched to a gene: 15. This CDR3 spans 15 amino acids. The germline V gene has CDR1 SGHRS and CDR2 YFSETQ.